Shown below are 21 T cell receptor beta chains from a single sample sequenced in a study of spatial heterogeneity in lung cancer. TCRdb redid the calling of the 5' RACE reads with MiXCR, one entry per CDR3 protein. Found here are over 75,000 distinct CDR3 sequences, under 25% of them singletons; the top ten hold around 6.6%. The sample's time point: sample taken at primary tumor resection. Frozen PBMC, nontumor lung or tumor provided whole RNA, which was sequenced unsorted. Specimen: PBMCs, collected at surgery. The receptors here all came from a male donor with early-stage non-small cell lung cancer.

This clonotype was counted only a few times. This chain uses TRBV5-1 with TRBJ1-2, with 7 bases aligning to TRBD1. The V gene end was trimmed by 0 bases and the J gene end by 4 bases; junction bases not matched to a gene: 3. The CDR3 loop spans 14 amino acids. From germline, CDR1 is SGHRS and CDR2 YFSETQ. CDR3 residues: CASSLEGQFYGYTF. Here the CDR3 DNA reads TGCGCCAGCAGCTTGGAGGGACAGTTCTATGGCTACACCTTC.

This clonotype has a handful of counts. The chain links TRBV3-1 to TRBJ2-2; either TRBD1 or TRBD2 may fit D (5 bases each). Germline CDR1 reads LGHDT; CDR2 reads YNNKEL (reference sequence). The CDR3 has 14 amino acids. V lost 1 base and J lost 7, with 10 bases in between. CDR3 protein: CASSQGGESGELFF. For the CDR3, the DNA is TGTGCCAGCAGCCAAGGAGGGGAAAGCGGGGAGCTGTTTTTT.

In this sample, this clonotype turned up a few times. The J gene is TRBJ1-5, the V gene TRBV10-3; D is ambiguous. Germline-derived CDR1 and CDR2 are ENHRY and SYGVKD. V was shortened by 0 bases and J by 4 bases, with 7 bases between the two germline ends. CDR3 size: 14 residues. The chain's CDR3 is CAISESTLNQPQHF. In nucleotides, the CDR3 is TGTGCCATCAGTGAGTCGACCTTAAATCAGCCCCAGCATTTT.

V and J are TRBV6-5 and TRBJ2-1; D tentatively fits TRBD1 or TRBD2 (7 bases each). The CDR3 is 14 residues long. Germline V gene sequence: CDR1 MNHEY, CDR2 SVGAGI. V lost 6 bases and J 5 bases, leaving 14 bases between the germline ends. The CDR3 loop reads CASRQQGRDNEQFF. DNA for the CDR3: TGTGCCAGCAGACAACAGGGGAGGGACAATGAGCAGTTCTTC.

The V gene is TRBV6-5, the J gene TRBJ2-7, with 8 bases fitting TRBD1. The CDR3 is 14 amino acids. Looked up from germline, CDR1 is MNHEY and CDR2 is SVGAGI. Germline trimming cut 4 bases from V and 4 bases from J; bases unmatched to any gene: 6. The CDR3 DNA reads TGTGCCAGCAGTTCCTGGACAGGGTCTTACGAGCAGTACTTC. It encodes CASSSWTGSYEQYF.

The sample holds a few counts of this clonotype. The chain carries TRBV28 and TRBJ2-7, with 8 positions matching TRBD1. Per germline, CDR1 MDHEN and CDR2 SYDVKM. The CDR3 is 15 amino acids. J lost 4 bases, V lost 6 bases, and 11 bases had no gene match. CDR3 nucleotides: TGTGCCAGCAGCCTGGAGGGGACAGGTCGGTACGAGCAGTACTTC. This encodes CASSLEGTGRYEQYF.

This rearrangement joins TRBV9 to TRBJ2-2, with no clear D. Per the germline V gene, CDR1 is SGDLS and CDR2 is YYNGEE. There are 17 residues in the CDR3. The V and J ends lost 4 bases and 0 bases respectively, with 16 bases between them. CDR3 protein: CASSPHPGHTNTGELFF. The CDR3 nucleotides read TGTGCCAGCAGCCCCCACCCGGGCCATACGAACACCGGGGAGCTGTTTTTT.

CDR3 bases: TGTGCCAGCACCACGTCCCAGGCCCCCCTCCACTTT. This codes for CASTTSQAPLHF. V gene TRBV12-3 or TRBV12-4 combines with J gene TRBJ1-6; no clear D gene. V was pared by 7 bases and J by 13 bases, with 14 bases between. The CDR3 extends over 12 amino acids.

V and J are TRBV7-8 and TRBJ1-4, with unresolved D. Germline V gene sequence: CDR1 SGHVS, CDR2 FQNEAQ. The CDR3 is 15 amino acids. V dropped 5 bases and J dropped 7 bases, with 17 bases sitting between them. CDR3 in amino acids: CASSTRAKVTEKLFF. CDR3 DNA sequence: TGTGCCAGCAGCACAAGGGCCAAGGTCACTGAAAAACTGTTTTTT.

This clonotype was found a few times. The chain carries TRBV7-9 and TRBJ2-3; a weak D match, TRBD2 (5 bases). V was trimmed by 5 bases and J by 7 bases, leaving 10 bases between them. Germline V gene lookup returns CDR1 SEHNR and CDR2 FQNEAQ (reference sequence). This CDR3 has 12 amino acids. CDR3 region: CASSREGYTQYF. The DNA for the CDR3 is TGTGCCAGCAGCCGCGAGGGATATACGCAGTATTTT.

The chain has TRBV9 and TRBJ2-2; 11 nucleotides align to TRBD2. This CDR3 comprises 17 residues. V lost 3 bases and J lost 4; bases outside the gene matches: 8. The germline gives CDR1 SGDLS, CDR2 YYNGEE. Written as DNA, the CDR3 is TGTGCCAGCAGCGCCCAGGTGACTAGCGGGACCACCGGGGAGCTGTTTTTT. This encodes CASSAQVTSGTTGELFF. The variable domain in full, completed from reference TRBV9 and TRBJ2-2, reads DSGVTQTPKHLITATGQRVTLRCSPRSGDLSVYWYQQSLDQGLQFLIQYYNGEERAKGNILERFSAQQFPDLHSELNLSSLELGDSALYFCASSAQVTSGTTGELFFGEGSRLTVL.

This sequence joins TRBV3-1 and TRBJ1-1; TRBD1 is a possible D gene (5 bases). The germline V gene encodes CDR1 LGHDT and CDR2 YNNKEL (reference sequence). There are 15 residues in the CDR3. The V gene lost 1 base and the J gene lost 4 bases, with 13 bases spanning the gap. In nucleotides, the CDR3 is TGTGCCAGCAGCCAAGGCGCAGGTGGGGGCACTGAAGCTTTCTTT. It codes for CASSQGAGGGTEAFF.

This clonotype has ten or more counts. The chain recombines TRBV3-1 with TRBJ1-1; TRBD1 matches at 10 bases. Germline values: CDR1 LGHDT, CDR2 YNNKEL (reference sequence). The CDR3 sequence is 16 residues long. V dropped 1 base and J dropped 0; count of bases not matched to a gene: 2. The CDR3 sequence: CASSQGGQGVNTEAFF. The CDR3 DNA follows: TGTGCCAGCAGCCAAGGAGGACAGGGGGTGAACACTGAAGCTTTCTTT. Drawing the rest from reference TRBV3-1 and TRBJ1-1, the complete variable domain is DTAVSQTPKYLVTQMGNDKSIKCEQNLGHDTMYWYKQDSKKFLKIMFSYNNKELIINETVPNRFSPKSPDKAHLNLHINSLELGDSAVYFCASSQGGQGVNTEAFFGQGTRLTVV.

This chain joins TRBV6-1 and TRBJ1-5; 7 nucleotides align to TRBD1. The CDR3 loop spans 16 amino acids. Germline V gene data show CDR1 as MNHNS and CDR2 as SASEGT. V lost 4 bases and J lost 4; bases outside the gene matches: 10. The CDR3 DNA reads as TGTGCCAGCAGTGGCCCCGGACAGGCATGGAATCAGCCCCAGCATTTT. Its protein product is CASSGPGQAWNQPQHF.

The V gene is TRBV12-3 or TRBV12-4, the J gene TRBJ2-1, with D tentatively TRBD2 (6 bases). The V gene lost 3 bases and the J gene lost 0 bases, with 9 bases spanning the gap. The CDR3 sequence is 15 residues long. DNA of the CDR3: TGTGCCAGCAGTTTCCCGCGGGACTCCTACAATGAGCAGTTCTTC. It is translated as CASSFPRDSYNEQFF.

This clonotype showed up just a few times. The chain has TRBV4-2 and TRBJ2-7; 9 bases fit TRBD2. Germline CDR1 is LGHNA and CDR2 is YNFKEQ. The CDR3 runs to 16 residues. The trim removed 0 bases at V and 0 bases at J, leaving 3 bases unmatched. This chain's CDR3 is CASSQDVAGASYEQYF. The CDR3 DNA is TGTGCCAGCAGCCAAGACGTAGCGGGAGCCTCCTACGAGCAGTACTTC.

This clonotype was seen a few times. The chain links TRBV28 to TRBJ2-5; no clear D. The CDR3 extends over 13 amino acids. The V gene lost 6 bases and the J gene lost 2 bases, with 10 bases spanning the gap. The germline gives CDR1 MDHEN, CDR2 SYDVKM. The CDR3 sequence is CASSYGRQETQYF. In DNA, the CDR3 is TGTGCCAGCAGCTATGGACGGCAAGAGACCCAGTACTTC.

The rearrangement uses TRBV30 and TRBJ1-5, with 7 bases matching TRBD1. V lost 4 bases and J lost 0; bases outside the gene matches: 9. The CDR3 contains 16 residues. Germline V gene data show CDR1 as GTSNPN and CDR2 as SVGIG (reference sequence). The DNA of the CDR3 is TGTGCCTGGAATACAGGGGCCAGTTATAGCAATCAGCCCCAGCATTTT. Translating gives CAWNTGASYSNQPQHF.

This chain links TRBV5-8 with TRBJ2-2; tentatively, D is TRBD1 (5 bases). V lost 4 bases and J lost 4, with 14 bases in between. From germline, CDR1 is SGHTS and CDR2 YDEGEE. The CDR3 consists of 15 residues. CDR3 sequence (DNA): TGTGCCAGCAGCGCGGAAGACAGATTCACCGGGGAGCTGTTTTTT. Amino acids: CASSAEDRFTGELFF.

The chain is built from TRBV12-3 or TRBV12-4 and TRBJ1-1; weak D call: TRBD1 (6 bases). This CDR3 comprises 13 residues. V lost 6 bases and J 3 bases, leaving 11 bases between the germline ends. CDR3 in amino acids: CASSPDRYTEAFF. In DNA form, the CDR3 reads TGTGCCAGCAGCCCTGACAGGTACACTGAAGCTTTCTTT.

The genes are TRBV12-3 or TRBV12-4 and TRBJ1-4; D ambiguous. Trimming left V 1 base short and J 0 bases short, with 12 bases between. This CDR3 has 17 amino acids. This CDR3 is CASSLESSLATNEKLFF. The CDR3 nucleotides are TGTGCCAGCAGTTTAGAGAGTAGCCTCGCAACTAATGAAAAACTGTTTTTT.